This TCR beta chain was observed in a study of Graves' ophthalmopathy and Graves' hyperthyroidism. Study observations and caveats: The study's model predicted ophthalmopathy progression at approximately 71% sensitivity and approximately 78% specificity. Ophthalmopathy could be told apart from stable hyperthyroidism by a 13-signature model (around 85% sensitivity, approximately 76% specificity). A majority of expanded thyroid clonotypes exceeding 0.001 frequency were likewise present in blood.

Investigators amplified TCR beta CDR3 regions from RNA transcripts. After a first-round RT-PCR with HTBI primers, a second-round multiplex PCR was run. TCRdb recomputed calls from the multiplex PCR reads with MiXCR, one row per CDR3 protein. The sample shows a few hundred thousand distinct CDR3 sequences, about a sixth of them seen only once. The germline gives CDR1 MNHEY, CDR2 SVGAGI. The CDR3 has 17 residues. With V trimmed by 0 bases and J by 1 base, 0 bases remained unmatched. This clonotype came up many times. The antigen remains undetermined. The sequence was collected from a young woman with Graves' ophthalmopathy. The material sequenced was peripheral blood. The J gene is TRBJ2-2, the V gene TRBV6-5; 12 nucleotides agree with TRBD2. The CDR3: CASSYSGLAGNTGELFF. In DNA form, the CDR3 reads TGTGCCAGCAGTTACTCGGGACTAGCGGGGAACACCGGGGAGCTGTTTTTT.